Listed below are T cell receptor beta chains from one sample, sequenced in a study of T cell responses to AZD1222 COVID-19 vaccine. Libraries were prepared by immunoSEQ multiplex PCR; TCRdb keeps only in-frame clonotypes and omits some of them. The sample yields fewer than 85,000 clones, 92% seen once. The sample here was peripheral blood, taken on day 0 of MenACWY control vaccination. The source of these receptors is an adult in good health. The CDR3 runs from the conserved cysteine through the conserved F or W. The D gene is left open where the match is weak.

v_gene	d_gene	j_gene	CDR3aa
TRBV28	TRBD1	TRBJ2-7	CASTPGQGPVYF
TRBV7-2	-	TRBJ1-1	CASSLGWGALNTEAFF
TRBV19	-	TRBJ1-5	CASSARGAYQPQHF
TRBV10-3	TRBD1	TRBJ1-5	CAISGGQGAGQPQHF
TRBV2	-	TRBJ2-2	CASSESGVGTGELFF
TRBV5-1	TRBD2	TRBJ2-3	CASSLSSGGGTDTQYF
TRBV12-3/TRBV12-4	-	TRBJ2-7	CASSPRTGDEQYF
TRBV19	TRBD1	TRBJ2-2	CASRDRGLYTGELFF
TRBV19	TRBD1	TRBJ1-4	CASGRQGARGEKLFF
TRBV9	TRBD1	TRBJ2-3	CASSIGQGPENTQYF
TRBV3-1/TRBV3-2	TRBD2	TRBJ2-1	CASSRLTSGGSSYNEQFF
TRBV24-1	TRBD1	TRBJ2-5	CATSDSVTGKSETQYF
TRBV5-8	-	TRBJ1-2	CASSLASEWRRGYTF
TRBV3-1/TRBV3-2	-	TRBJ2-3	CASSQGGPGTDTQYF
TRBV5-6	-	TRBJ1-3	CASSFGGPSSGNTIYF
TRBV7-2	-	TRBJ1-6	CASSSAGTSCHF
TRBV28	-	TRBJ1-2	CASSLPSIRGYTF
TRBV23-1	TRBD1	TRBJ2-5	CASSQEQGRQETQYF
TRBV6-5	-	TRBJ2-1	CASSSEKGQFF
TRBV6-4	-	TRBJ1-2	CASRDNNYGYTF
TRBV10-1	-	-	CASTETGSSYEQYF
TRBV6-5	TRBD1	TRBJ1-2	CASRQPGQTHYGYTF
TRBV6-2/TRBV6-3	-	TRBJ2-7	CASSSILQGYEQYF
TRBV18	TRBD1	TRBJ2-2	CASSDQQGARTGELFF
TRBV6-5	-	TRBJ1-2	CASRRIANYGYTF
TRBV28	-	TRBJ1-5	CASSVGGPGQPQHF
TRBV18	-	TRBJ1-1	CASSLHRDTEAFF
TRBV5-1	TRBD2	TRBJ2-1	CASSPQLAGAIYEQFF